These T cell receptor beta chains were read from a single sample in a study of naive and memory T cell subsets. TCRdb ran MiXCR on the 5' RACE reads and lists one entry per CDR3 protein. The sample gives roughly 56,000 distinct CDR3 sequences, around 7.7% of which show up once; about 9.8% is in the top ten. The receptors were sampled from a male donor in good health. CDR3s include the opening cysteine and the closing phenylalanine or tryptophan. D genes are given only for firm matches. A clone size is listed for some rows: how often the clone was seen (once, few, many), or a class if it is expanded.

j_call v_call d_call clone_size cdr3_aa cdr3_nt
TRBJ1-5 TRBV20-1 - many CSAPEGLSNQPQHF TGCAGTGCCCCAGAGGGGTTGAGCAATCAGCCCCAGCATTTT
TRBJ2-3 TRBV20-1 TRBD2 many CSARLAGLVGNTDTQYF TGCAGTGCTAGACTAGCCGGACTAGTGGGAAACACAGATACGCAGTATTTT
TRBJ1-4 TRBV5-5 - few CASSFTGSNEKLFF TGTGCCAGCAGCTTTACAGGGTCGAATGAAAAACTGTTTTTT
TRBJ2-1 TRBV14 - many CASSHGAREFF TGTGCCAGCAGCCACGGAGCTAGGGAGTTCTTC
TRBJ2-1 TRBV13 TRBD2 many CASSLPGGRDNEQFF TGTGCCAGCAGCTTACCGGGAGGGAGGGACAATGAGCAGTTCTTC
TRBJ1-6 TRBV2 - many CASRADNSPLHF TGTGCCAGCAGGGCGGATAATTCACCCCTCCACTTT
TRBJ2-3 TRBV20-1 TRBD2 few CSASRLAGLGVQEYF TGCAGTGCTAGTCGACTAGCGGGATTAGGGGTTCAGGAATATTTT
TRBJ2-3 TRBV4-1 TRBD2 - CASSQVNGGTTDTQYF TGCGCCAGCAGCCAAGTTAACGGGGGGACCACAGATACGCAGTATTTT
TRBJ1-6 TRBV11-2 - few CASSPAGTQNNSPLHF TGTGCCAGCAGCCCCGCCGGGACACAGAATAATTCACCCCTCCACTTT
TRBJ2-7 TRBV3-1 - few CASSRFRANEQYF TGTGCCAGCAGCCGGTTCAGGGCCAACGAGCAGTACTTC
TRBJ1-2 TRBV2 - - CASSERRESGGYTF TGTGCCAGCAGTGAAAGGAGGGAATCTGGAGGCTACACCTTC
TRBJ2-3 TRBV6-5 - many CASSYSNVAGTDTQYF TGTGCCAGCAGTTACTCGAATGTGGCTGGCACAGATACGCAGTATTTT
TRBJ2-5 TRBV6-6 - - CASGRIQAETQYF TGTGCCAGCGGAAGGATCCAAGCGGAGACCCAGTACTTC
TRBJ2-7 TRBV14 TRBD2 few CASSQGLAVTYEQYF TGTGCCAGCAGCCAAGGGCTAGCGGTCACCTACGAGCAGTACTTC
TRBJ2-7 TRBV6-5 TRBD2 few CASSYSSPGLAGAHKYEQYF TGTGCCAGCAGTTACTCGTCTCCGGGACTAGCGGGAGCCCACAAATACGAGCAGTACTTC
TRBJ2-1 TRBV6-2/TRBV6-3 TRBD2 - CASSTGLAGARGNEQFF TGTGCCAGCAGTACGGGACTAGCGGGAGCCCGTGGCAATGAGCAGTTCTTC
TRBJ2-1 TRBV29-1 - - CSVESQYNEQFF TGCAGCGTTGAGTCACAATACAATGAGCAGTTCTTC
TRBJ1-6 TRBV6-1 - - CASSSTDNSPLHF TGTGCCAGCAGTTCGACGGATAATTCACCCCTCCACTTT
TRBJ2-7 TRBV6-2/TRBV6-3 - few CASSSNAGWRYF TGTGCCAGCAGTTCTAATGCAGGGTGGAGGTACTTC
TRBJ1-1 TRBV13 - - CASSFEGQSEAFF TGTGCCAGCAGCTTTGAGGGGCAGAGTGAAGCTTTCTTT
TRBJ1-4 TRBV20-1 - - CSFRADSQSGGEKLFF TGCAGCTTCCGCGCAGATTCTCAATCGGGGGGTGAAAAACTGTTTTTT
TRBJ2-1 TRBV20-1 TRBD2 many CSARDLAGRGEQFF TGCAGTGCTAGAGATCTAGCGGGGAGGGGTGAGCAGTTCTTC
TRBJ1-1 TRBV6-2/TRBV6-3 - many CASSYPAQGLSNTEAFF TGTGCCAGCAGTTACCCTGCACAGGGTTTGTCGAACACTGAAGCTTTCTTT
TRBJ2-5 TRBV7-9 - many CASSLMSAAQETQYF TGTGCCAGCAGCTTAATGTCAGCCGCCCAAGAGACCCAGTACTTC
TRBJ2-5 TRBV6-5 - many CASSPPGKGVETQYF TGTGCCAGCAGTCCTCCAGGGAAAGGGGTTGAGACCCAGTACTTC
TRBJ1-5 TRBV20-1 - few CSARTIGPQHF TGCAGTGCTCGGACAATTGGGCCCCAGCATTTT
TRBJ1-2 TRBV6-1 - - CASSPQGDYGYTF TGTGCCAGCAGTCCACAAGGGGACTATGGCTACACCTTC
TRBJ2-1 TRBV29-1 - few CSVERPYNEQFF TGCAGCGTTGAAAGACCTTACAATGAGCAGTTCTTC
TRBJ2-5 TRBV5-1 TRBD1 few CASSPYTGVGETQYF TGCGCCAGCAGCCCCTATACAGGGGTTGGCGAGACCCAGTACTTC
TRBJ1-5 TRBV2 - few CASMDLGQPQHF TGTGCCAGCATGGACCTGGGTCAGCCCCAGCATTTT
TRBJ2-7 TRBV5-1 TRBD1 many CASSDVGQGEQYF TGCGCCAGCAGCGACGTAGGACAGGGCGAGCAGTACTTC
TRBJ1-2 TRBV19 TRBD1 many CASSFRDRSYGYTF TGTGCCAGTAGTTTCCGGGACAGGAGCTATGGCTACACCTTC
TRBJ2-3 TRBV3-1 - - CASSQDKRFTQYF TGTGCCAGCAGCCAAGATAAACGGTTTACGCAGTATTTT
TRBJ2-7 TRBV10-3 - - CAISESGRGYEQYF TGTGCCATCAGTGAGTCGGGCAGGGGCTACGAGCAGTACTTC
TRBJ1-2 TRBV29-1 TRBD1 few CSVEVLGTANYGYTF TGCAGCGTTGAAGTATTAGGGACAGCTAACTATGGCTACACCTTC
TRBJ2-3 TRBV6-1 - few CASSSPGRPPEDTQYF TGTGCCAGCAGTTCACCGGGCCGCCCCCCGGAGGATACGCAGTATTTT
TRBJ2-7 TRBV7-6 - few CASSLKAGTEAYEQYF TGTGCCAGCAGCCTAAAAGCCGGGACTGAAGCCTACGAGCAGTACTTC
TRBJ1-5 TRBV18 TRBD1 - CASSPEGQGGNQPQHF TGTGCCAGCTCACCAGAGGGACAGGGAGGCAATCAGCCCCAGCATTTT
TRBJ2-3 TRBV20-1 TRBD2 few CSARVRLAGGPRSTDTQYF TGCAGTGCTAGAGTCCGACTAGCGGGGGGGCCTCGGTCCACAGATACGCAGTATTTT
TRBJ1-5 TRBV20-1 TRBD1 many CSGVQGMGQPQHF TGCAGTGGGGTACAGGGGATGGGTCAGCCCCAGCATTTT
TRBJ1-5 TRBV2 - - CASSLGPTGPSNQPQHF TGTGCCAGCAGTTTAGGACCCACGGGCCCCAGCAATCAGCCCCAGCATTTT